The rows below give T cell receptor beta chains drawn from one sample of a study of response to subunit inactivated influenza vaccine. Each CDR3 protein is one row after TCRdb ran MiXCR on the RT-PCR reads. The sample consists of about 180,000 distinct CDR3 sequences, nearly 9.5% of them appearing once. The sample consisted of non-naive T cells sorted from PBMCs, taken on the day of vaccination. The receptor source for this set is a man aged 45-65 years who received an inactivated influenza vaccine. Each CDR3 is given with its conserved first and last residue. A D gene is named only where the DNA matches it firmly. Some rows mark clone size as missing; the rest say once, few, many or name a class of expanded clone.

CAGSFGGRTEAFF | TGCGCCGGCAGCTTCGGAGGGCGCACTGAAGCTTTCTTT | TRBV5-1 | NA | NA | TRBJ1-1
CASSGGERYGSGNTIYF | TGCGCCAGCAGCGGGGGGGAACGGTACGGCTCTGGAAACACCATATATTTT | TRBV5-1 | few | NA | TRBJ1-3
CSSSQDRAGEEAQYF | TGCTCCAGCAGCCAAGATCGGGCGGGAGAGGAGGCGCAGTATTTT | TRBV4-3 | NA | TRBD2 | TRBJ2-3
CSARGGTFEAFF | TGCAGTGCTAGGGGGGGGACTTTTGAAGCTTTCTTT | TRBV20-1 | NA | NA | TRBJ1-1
CASSSNVWRTDTQYF | TGTGCCAGCAGCTCCAATGTGTGGCGCACAGATACGCAGTATTTT | TRBV7-2 | NA | NA | TRBJ2-3
CASSPQTGRLTYGYTF | TGTGCCAGCTCACCACAGACAGGTCGGTTAACATATGGCTACACCTTC | TRBV18 | NA | NA | TRBJ1-2
CASRRGAGETQYF | TGTGCCAGCAGGCGGGGGGCCGGGGAGACCCAGTACTTC | TRBV2 | many | TRBD2 | TRBJ2-5
CASTPSTSFYTQYF | TGTGCCAGCACCCCCTCGACTAGTTTTTATACGCAGTATTTT | TRBV12-3/TRBV12-4 | NA | NA | TRBJ2-3
CASGGRDTEAFF | TGTGCCAGCGGCGGACGAGACACTGAAGCTTTCTTT | TRBV28 | many | NA | TRBJ1-1
CSAGRPTRELFF | TGCAGTGCGGGGCGGCCCACCAGGGAGCTGTTTTTT | TRBV20-1 | NA | NA | TRBJ2-2
CASSSTHIPDRVALYEQYF | TGTGCCAGCAGTTCCACCCATATCCCCGACAGGGTCGCGTTATACGAGCAGTACTTC | TRBV28 | many | TRBD1 | TRBJ2-7
CASSFPRTDTQYF | TGTGCCAGCAGTTTTCCCCGGACAGATACGCAGTATTTT | TRBV28 | many | NA | TRBJ2-3
CASTAGAAWTGELFF | TGTGCCAGCACCGCGGGGGCCGCATGGACCGGGGAGCTGTTTTTT | TRBV6-1 | NA | NA | TRBJ2-2
CATGTGGNTIYF | TGTGCCACGGGGACTGGTGGAAACACCATATATTTT | TRBV10-3 | few | NA | TRBJ1-3
CASSLSSRSPYF | TGTGCCAGCAGTTTGTCCTCTCGAAGTCCGTATTTT | TRBV12-3/TRBV12-4 | NA | NA | TRBJ2-3
CASSPQGARYTEAFF | TGTGCCAGCTCACCACAGGGAGCGAGGTACACTGAAGCTTTCTTT | TRBV18 | NA | NA | TRBJ1-1
CASSHSAVGGTQYF | TGTGCCAGCAGCCATTCGGCTGTTGGTGGTACGCAGTATTTT | TRBV14 | many | NA | TRBJ2-3
CASSQSWGLWASYGYTF | TGTGCCAGCAGCCAGTCCTGGGGGCTATGGGCGAGCTATGGCTACACCTTC | TRBV4-2 | many | NA | TRBJ1-2
CASSPGTADQPQHF | TGTGCCAGCAGCCCCGGGACCGCCGATCAGCCCCAGCATTTT | TRBV3-1 | many | NA | TRBJ1-5
CASSLGGMGPAVQYF | TGTGCCAGCAGCTTAGGGGGGATGGGGCCAGCGGTGCAGTACTTC | TRBV7-2 | few | NA | TRBJ2-7